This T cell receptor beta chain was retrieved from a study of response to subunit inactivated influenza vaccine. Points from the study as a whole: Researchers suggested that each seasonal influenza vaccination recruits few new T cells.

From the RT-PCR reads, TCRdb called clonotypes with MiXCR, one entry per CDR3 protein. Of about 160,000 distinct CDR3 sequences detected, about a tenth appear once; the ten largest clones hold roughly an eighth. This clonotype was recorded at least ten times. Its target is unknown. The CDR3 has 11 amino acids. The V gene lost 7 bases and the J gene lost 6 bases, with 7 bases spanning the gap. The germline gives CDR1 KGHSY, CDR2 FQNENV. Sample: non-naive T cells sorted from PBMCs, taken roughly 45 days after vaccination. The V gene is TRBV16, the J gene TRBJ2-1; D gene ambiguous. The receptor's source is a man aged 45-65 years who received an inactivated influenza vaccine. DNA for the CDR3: TGTGCCAGCATGATACGCAATGAGCAGTTCTTC. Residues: CASMIRNEQFF.